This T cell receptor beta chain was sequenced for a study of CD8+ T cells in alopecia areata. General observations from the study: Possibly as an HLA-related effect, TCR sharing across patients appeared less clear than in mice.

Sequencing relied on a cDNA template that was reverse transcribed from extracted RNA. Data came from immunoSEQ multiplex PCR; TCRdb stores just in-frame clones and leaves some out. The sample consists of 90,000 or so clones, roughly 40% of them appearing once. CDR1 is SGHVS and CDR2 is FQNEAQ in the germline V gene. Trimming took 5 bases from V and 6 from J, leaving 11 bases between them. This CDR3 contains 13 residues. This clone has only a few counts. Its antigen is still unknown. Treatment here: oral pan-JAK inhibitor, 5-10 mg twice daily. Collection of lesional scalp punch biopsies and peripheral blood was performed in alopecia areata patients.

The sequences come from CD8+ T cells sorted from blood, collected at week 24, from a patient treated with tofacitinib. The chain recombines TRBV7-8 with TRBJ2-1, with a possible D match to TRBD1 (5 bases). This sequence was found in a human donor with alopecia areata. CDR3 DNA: TGTGCCAGCAGCGCCGGACACCCCAATGAGCAGTTCTTC. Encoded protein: CASSAGHPNEQFF.